This TCR beta chain was found in a study of blood T cells in healthy people across ages. Study-level results: It was held that the diversity estimates obtained from one million T cells were underestimates.

V lost 4 bases to trimming and J lost 4 bases, with 14 bases between them. This CDR3 region has 16 residues. CDR1 and CDR2 from the germline V gene are MNHEY and SVGAGI. Alongside a J-beta primer mix, a sample-barcoded 5' primer served in a second PCR lasting about 6 to 11 cycles. TCRdb reprocessed the 5' RACE reads via MiXCR and lists one record per CDR3 protein. The table has hundreds of thousands of distinct CDR3 sequences, roughly 60% seen once. A single count supports this clonotype. The antigen is undetermined. The specimen sequenced was blood. The receptor's source is a man aged 25-45 years in good health. The J gene is TRBJ1-6, the V gene TRBV6-5; D gene uncertain. This CDR3 reads CASSSNTGGYNSPLHF. CDR3 nucleotides: TGTGCCAGCAGTTCCAACACCGGCGGGTATAATTCACCCCTCCACTTT.